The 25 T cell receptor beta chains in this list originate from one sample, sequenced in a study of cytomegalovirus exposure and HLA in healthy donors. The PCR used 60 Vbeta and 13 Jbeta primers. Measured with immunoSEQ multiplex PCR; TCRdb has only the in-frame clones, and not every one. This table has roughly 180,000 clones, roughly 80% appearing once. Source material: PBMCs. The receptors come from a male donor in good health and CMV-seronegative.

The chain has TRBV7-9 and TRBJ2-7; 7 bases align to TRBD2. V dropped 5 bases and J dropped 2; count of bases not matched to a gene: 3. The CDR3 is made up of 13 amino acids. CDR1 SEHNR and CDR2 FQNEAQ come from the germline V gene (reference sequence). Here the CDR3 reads CASSLGLAYEQYF. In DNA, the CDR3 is TGTGCCAGCAGCCTCGGACTAGCCTACGAGCAGTACTTC.

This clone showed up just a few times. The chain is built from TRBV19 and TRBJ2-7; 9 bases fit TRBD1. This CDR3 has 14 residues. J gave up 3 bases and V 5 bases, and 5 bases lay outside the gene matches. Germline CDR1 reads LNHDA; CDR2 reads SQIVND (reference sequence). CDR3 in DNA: TGTGCCAGTAGTGAACAGGGGGCCCTCTACGAGCAGTACTTC. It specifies CASSEQGALYEQYF.

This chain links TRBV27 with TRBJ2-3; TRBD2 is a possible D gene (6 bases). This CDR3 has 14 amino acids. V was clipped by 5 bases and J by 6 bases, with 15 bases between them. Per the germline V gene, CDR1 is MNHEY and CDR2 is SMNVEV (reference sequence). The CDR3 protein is CASSGAGRADTQYF. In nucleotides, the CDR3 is TGTGCCAGCAGTGGGGCCGGGAGAGCGGATACGCAGTATTTT.

The CDR3 DNA reads TGTGCCAGCTCACCGGGACAAGGAGGAAACACCATATATTTT. Amino acids: CASSPGQGGNTIYF. The rearrangement links TRBV18 to TRBJ1-3; maybe TRBD1 (6 bases). Germline CDR1 is KGHSH and CDR2 is LQKENI. The CDR3 covers 14 residues. Trimming took 3 bases from V and 4 from J, leaving 10 bases between them.

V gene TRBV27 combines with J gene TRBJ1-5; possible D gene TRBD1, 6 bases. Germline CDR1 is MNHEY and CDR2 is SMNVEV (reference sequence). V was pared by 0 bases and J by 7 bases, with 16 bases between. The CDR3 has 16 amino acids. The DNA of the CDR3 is TGTGCCAGCAGTTTATCCCTGGGGGGGCTCGGGCAGCCCCAGCATTTT. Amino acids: CASSLSLGGLGQPQHF.

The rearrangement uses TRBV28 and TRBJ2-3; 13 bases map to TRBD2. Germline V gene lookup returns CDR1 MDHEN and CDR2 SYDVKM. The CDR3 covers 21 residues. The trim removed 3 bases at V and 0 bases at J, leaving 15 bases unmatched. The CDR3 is CASSFPLNGLAGAFSTDTQYF. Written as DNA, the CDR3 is TGTGCCAGCAGTTTCCCTCTAAACGGACTAGCGGGGGCCTTTAGCACAGATACGCAGTATTTT. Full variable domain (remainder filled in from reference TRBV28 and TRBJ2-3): DVKVTQSSRYLVKRTGEKVFLECVQDMDHENMFWYRQDPGLGLRLIYFSYDVKMKEKGDIPEGYSVSREKKERFSLILESASTNQTSMYLCASSFPLNGLAGAFSTDTQYFGPGTRLTVL.

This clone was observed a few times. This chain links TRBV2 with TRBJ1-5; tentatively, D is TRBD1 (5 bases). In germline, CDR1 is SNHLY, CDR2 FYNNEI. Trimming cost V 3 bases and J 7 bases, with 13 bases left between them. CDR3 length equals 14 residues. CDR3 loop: CASSEYGGGQPQHF. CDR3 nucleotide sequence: TGTGCCAGCAGTGAGTACGGGGGGGGACAGCCCCAGCATTTT.

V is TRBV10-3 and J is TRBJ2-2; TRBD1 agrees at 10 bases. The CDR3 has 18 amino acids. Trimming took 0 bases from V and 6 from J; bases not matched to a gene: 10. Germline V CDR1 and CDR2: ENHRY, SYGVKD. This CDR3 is CAISESPGTGAVPGELFF. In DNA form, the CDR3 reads TGTGCCATCAGTGAGTCGCCCGGGACAGGGGCAGTCCCCGGGGAGCTGTTTTTT.

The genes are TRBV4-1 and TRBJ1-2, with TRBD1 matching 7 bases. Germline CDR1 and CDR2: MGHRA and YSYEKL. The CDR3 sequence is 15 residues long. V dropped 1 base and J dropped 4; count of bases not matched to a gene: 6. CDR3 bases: TGCGCCAGCAGCCAAGTTGAGGGGGCGGGCTATGGCTACACCTTC. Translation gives CASSQVEGAGYGYTF.

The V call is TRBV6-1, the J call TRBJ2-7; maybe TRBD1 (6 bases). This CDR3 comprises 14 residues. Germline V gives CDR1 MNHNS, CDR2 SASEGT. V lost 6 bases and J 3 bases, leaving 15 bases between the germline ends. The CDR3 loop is CASSSGQMYYEQYF. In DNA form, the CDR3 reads TGTGCCAGCAGCTCGGGACAAATGTACTACGAGCAGTACTTC.

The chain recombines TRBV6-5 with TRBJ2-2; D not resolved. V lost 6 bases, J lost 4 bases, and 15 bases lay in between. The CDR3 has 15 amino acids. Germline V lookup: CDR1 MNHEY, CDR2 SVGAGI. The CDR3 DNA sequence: TGTGCCAGCAGGATCTACTTATCGGGCACCGGGGAGCTGTTTTTT. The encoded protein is CASRIYLSGTGELFF.

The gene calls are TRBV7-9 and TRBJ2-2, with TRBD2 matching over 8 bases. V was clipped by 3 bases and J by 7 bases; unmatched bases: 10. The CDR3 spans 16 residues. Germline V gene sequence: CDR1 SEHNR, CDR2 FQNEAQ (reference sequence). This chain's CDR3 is CASSFITLAVVGELFF. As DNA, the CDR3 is TGTGCCAGCAGCTTTATAACACTAGCGGTGGTCGGGGAGCTGTTTTTT.

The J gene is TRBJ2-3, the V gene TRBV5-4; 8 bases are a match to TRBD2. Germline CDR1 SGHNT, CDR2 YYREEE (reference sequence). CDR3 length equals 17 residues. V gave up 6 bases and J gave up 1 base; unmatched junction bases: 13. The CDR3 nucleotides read TGTGCCAGCACCGCGTACCCGGGGGGGGCTGGCACAGATACGCAGTATTTT. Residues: CASTAYPGGAGTDTQYF.

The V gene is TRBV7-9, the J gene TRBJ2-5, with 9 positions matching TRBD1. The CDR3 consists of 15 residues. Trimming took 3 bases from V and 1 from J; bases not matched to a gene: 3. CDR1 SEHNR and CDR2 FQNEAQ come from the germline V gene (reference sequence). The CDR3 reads CASSFTGGPQETQYF. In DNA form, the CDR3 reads TGTGCCAGCAGCTTCACAGGGGGCCCCCAAGAGACCCAGTACTTC.

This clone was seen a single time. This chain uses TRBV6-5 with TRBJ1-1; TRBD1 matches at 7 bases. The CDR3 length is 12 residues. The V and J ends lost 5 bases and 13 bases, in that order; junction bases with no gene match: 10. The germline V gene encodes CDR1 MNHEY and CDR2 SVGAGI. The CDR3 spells CASSTQGGKVFF. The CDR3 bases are TGTGCCAGCAGTACCCAGGGGGGAAAGGTTTTCTTT.

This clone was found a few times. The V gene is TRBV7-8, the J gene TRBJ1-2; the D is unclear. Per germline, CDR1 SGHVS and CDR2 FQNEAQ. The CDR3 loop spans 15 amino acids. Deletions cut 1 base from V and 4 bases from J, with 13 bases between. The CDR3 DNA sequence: TGTGCCAGCAGCTTAGGGTATGCGGAGCCCTATGGCTACACCTTC. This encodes CASSLGYAEPYGYTF. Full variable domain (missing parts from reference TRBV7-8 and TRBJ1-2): GAGVSQSPRYKVAKRGQDVALRCDPISGHVSLFWYQQALGQGPEFLTYFQNEAQLDKSGLPSDRFFAERPEGSVSTLKIQRTQQEDSAVYLCASSLGYAEPYGYTFGSGTRLTVV.

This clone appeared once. The CDR3 is CASSTGQANEQFF. In DNA, the CDR3 is TGTGCCAGTAGTACTGGACAGGCCAATGAGCAGTTCTTC. This rearrangement joins TRBV19 to TRBJ2-1; 7 positions agree with TRBD1. This CDR3 spans 13 amino acids. Germline trimming cut 4 bases from V and 6 bases from J; bases unmatched to any gene: 3. The germline gives CDR1 LNHDA, CDR2 SQIVND (reference sequence).

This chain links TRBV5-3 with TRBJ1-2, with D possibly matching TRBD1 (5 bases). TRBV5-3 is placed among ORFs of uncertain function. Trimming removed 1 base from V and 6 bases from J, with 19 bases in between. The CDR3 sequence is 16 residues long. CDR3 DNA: TGTGCCAGAAGCTTGTTGGGCGAGGACATGGGGAATGGCTACACCTTC. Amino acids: CARSLLGEDMGNGYTF.

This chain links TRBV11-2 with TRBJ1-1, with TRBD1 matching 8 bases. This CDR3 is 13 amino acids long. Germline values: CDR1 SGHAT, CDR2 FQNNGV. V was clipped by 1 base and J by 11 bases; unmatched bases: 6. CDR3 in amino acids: CASSLGTGFTAFF. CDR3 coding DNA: TGTGCCAGCAGCTTAGGGACAGGGTTCACCGCTTTCTTT.

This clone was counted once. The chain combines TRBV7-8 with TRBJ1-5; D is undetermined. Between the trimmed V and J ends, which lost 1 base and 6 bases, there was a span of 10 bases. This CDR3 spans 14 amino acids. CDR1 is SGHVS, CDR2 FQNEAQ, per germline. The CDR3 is CASSLVMGGQPQHF. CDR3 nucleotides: TGTGCCAGCAGCTTAGTCATGGGAGGTCAGCCCCAGCATTTT. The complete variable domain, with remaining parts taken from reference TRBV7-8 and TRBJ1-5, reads GAGVSQSPRYKVAKRGQDVALRCDPISGHVSLFWYQQALGQGPEFLTYFQNEAQLDKSGLPSDRFFAERPEGSVSTLKIQRTQQEDSAVYLCASSLVMGGQPQHFGDGTRLSIL.

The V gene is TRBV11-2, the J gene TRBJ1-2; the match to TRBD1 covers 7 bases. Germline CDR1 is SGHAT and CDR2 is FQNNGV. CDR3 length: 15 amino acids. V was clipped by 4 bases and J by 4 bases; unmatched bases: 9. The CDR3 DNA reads TGTGCCAGCAGCTCGAACCGGGACAGACCCTATGGCTACACCTTC. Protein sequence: CASSSNRDRPYGYTF.

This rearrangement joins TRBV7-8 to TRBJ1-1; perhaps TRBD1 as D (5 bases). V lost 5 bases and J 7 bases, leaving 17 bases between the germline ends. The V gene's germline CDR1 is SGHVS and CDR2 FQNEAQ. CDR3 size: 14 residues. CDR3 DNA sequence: TGTGCCAGCAGCAACTCGGCAGGGCGGAGTGAAGCTTTCTTT. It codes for CASSNSAGRSEAFF.

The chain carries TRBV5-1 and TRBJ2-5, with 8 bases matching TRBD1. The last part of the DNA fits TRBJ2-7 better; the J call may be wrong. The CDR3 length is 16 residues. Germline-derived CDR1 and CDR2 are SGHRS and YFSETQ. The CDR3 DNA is TGCGCCAGCAGCTTGAACGCCGGGACAGGTTATTACGAGCAGTACTTC. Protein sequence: CASSLNAGTGYYEQYF.

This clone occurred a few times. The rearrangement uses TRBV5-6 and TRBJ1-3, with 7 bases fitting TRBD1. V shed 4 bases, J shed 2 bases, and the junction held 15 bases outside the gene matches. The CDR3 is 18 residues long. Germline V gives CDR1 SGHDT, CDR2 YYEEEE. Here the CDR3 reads CASSHSGGYGNPGNTIYF. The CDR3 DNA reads TGTGCCAGCAGCCATTCAGGGGGTTACGGAAACCCTGGAAACACCATATATTTT.

The CDR3 nucleotides read TGTGCCAGCAGCTTATACCCCGGGAGAGACACTGAAGCTTTCTTT. This encodes CASSLYPGRDTEAFF. The J gene is TRBJ1-1, the V gene TRBV7-3; D uncertain. Per the germline V gene, CDR1 is SGHTA and CDR2 is FQGTGA. The CDR3 covers 15 residues. Trimming left V 2 bases short and J 3 bases short, with 13 bases between.